One and the same sample provided the 15 T cell receptor beta chains below, sequenced in a study of T cells in localized non-small cell lung cancer (dated by TCRdb to the early 2020s). The receptor library was made with the immunoSEQ multiplex PCR assay. TCRdb took over this immuneACCESS table, retaining in-frame rearrangements with V and J assigned. Such tables are incomplete; in checked studies, under half of the missing clones stem from an unresolved V gene, and the remainder is unexplained. This sample is represented by some 11,000 clones; roughly nine tenths of them were singletons. Together, the top ten hold about 13% of the sample. The sample here was peripheral blood, taken before any cancer treatment. These receptors all come from a male donor at least 60 years old with stage III lung adenocarcinoma.

This chain connects TRBV11-2 to TRBJ2-7; a possible D gene is TRBD1 (5 bases). CDR1 is SGHAT and CDR2 is FQNNGV in the germline V gene. The CDR3 loop spans 13 amino acids. The V and J ends lost 4 bases and 6 bases respectively, with 13 bases between them. The CDR3 spells CASSSQAPGEQYF. As DNA, the CDR3 is TGTGCCAGCAGCTCACAGGCCCCGGGCGAGCAGTACTTC.

The chain uses TRBV5-1 and TRBJ2-2; TRBD2 agrees at 8 bases. This CDR3 has 17 amino acids. Losses at the gene ends were 3 bases for V and 3 bases for J; bases not matched to a gene: 10. Germline loops: CDR1 SGHRS, CDR2 YFSETQ. CDR3 in DNA: TGCGCCAGCAGCTACCTAAGCGGGAGAACGGACACCGGGGAGCTGTTTTTT. Residues: CASSYLSGRTDTGELFF.

This clone was counted only a few times. The chain links TRBV11-1 to TRBJ2-5; 8 nucleotides match TRBD1. This CDR3 is built from 14 residues. The junction had 3 bases not matched to a gene; V was cut back by 3 bases and J by 3 bases. CDR1 is SGHAT, CDR2 FQDESV, per germline (reference sequence). The DNA of the CDR3 is TGTGCCAGCAGCTTTGGACAGGGAGAAGAGACCCAGTACTTC. Amino acids: CASSFGQGEETQYF.

This sequence joins TRBV5-6 and TRBJ2-7; 10 bases agree with TRBD2. CDR1 is SGHDT and CDR2 is YYEEEE in the germline V gene. The CDR3 covers 16 residues. Unmatched junction bases numbered 7, after V lost 4 bases and J lost 0 bases. The CDR3 DNA reads TGTGCCAGCAGCGGCGGACTAGCGGCTAGCTCCTACGAGCAGTACTTC. Translating gives CASSGGLAASSYEQYF.

This chain joins TRBV10-2 and TRBJ2-7, with D possibly matching TRBD1 (6 bases). The CDR3 sequence is 14 residues long. V gave up 9 bases and J gave up 2 bases, with 17 bases separating them. Looked up from germline, CDR1 is WSHSY and CDR2 is SAAADI. The CDR3 DNA reads TGCGCCAGTGGTTGGACAGAACCCACCTACGAGCAGTACTTC. This codes for CASGWTEPTYEQYF.

The chain links TRBV19 to TRBJ2-2; TRBD2 aligns across 13 bases. There are 16 residues in the CDR3. Germline V gives CDR1 LNHDA, CDR2 SQIVND (reference sequence). V lost 5 bases to trimming and J lost 7 bases; unmatched junction nucleotides: 7. The CDR3 DNA sequence: TGTGCCAGTAGTCCCACTAGCGGGAGGGCCTTCGGGGAGCTGTTTTTT. This encodes CASSPTSGRAFGELFF.

The V and J genes are TRBV11-2 and TRBJ2-5; TRBD2 matches at 10 bases. Germline V gene data show CDR1 as SGHAT and CDR2 as FQNNGV. The CDR3 has 17 residues. V lost 3 bases to trimming and J lost 5 bases; unmatched junction nucleotides: 12. The CDR3 DNA reads TGTGCCAGCAGCTTCGACAAAGCGGGAGGGCCGTTTGAGACCCAGTACTTC. Protein product: CASSFDKAGGPFETQYF.

This clone was counted a single time. V and J are TRBV11-2 and TRBJ2-7; 7 nucleotides line up with TRBD2. V shed 1 base, J shed 6 bases, and the junction held 9 bases outside the gene matches. This CDR3 is 15 amino acids long. CDR1 and CDR2 from the germline V gene are SGHAT and FQNNGV. CDR3 in amino acids: CASSLGSSGRSEQYF. The CDR3 bases are TGTGCCAGCAGCTTAGGTTCTAGCGGACGAAGCGAGCAGTACTTC.

The chain couples TRBV5-1 to TRBJ2-5; unclear D gene. The CDR3 runs 14 residues. In germline, CDR1 is SGHRS, CDR2 YFSETQ. Trimming took off 4 bases at V and 2 bases at J, with 12 bases between the two ends. The CDR3 loop is CASSRAQRQETQYF. CDR3 nucleotides: TGCGCCAGCAGCAGGGCGCAACGACAAGAGACCCAGTACTTC.

This clone was counted only a few times. The rearrangement uses TRBV6-6 and TRBJ1-5; 8 bases agree with TRBD1. This CDR3 region has 14 residues. CDR1 MNHNY and CDR2 SVGAGI come from the germline V gene (reference sequence). V gave up 2 bases and J gave up 7 bases; unmatched junction bases: 4. The CDR3 region is CASSYQGAGQPQHF. In nucleotides, the CDR3 is TGTGCCAGCAGTTACCAGGGGGCAGGGCAGCCCCAGCATTTT.

CDR3 region: CASAYVGGRWAFF. In nucleotides, the CDR3 is TGTGCCAGCGCTTATGTCGGGGGGAGGTGGGCTTTCTTT. The V and J genes are TRBV11-2 and TRBJ1-1; D is possibly TRBD1 (5 bases). V was cut by 8 bases and J by 11 bases, with 21 bases left in between. Germline lookup yields CDR1 SGHAT and CDR2 FQNNGV. This CDR3 has 13 amino acids.

The chain couples TRBV29-1 to TRBJ1-1; 7 nucleotides agree with TRBD1. Germline loops: CDR1 SQVTM, CDR2 ANQGSEA. After removal of 0 bases from V and 3 bases from J, the junction contained 7 bases not matched to a gene. The CDR3 runs 15 residues. CDR3 nucleotides: TGCAGCGTTGAAGATCAAGACAGGGTCGACACTGAAGCTTTCTTT. This encodes CSVEDQDRVDTEAFF. The variable domain in full, with the rest retrieved from reference TRBV29-1 and TRBJ1-1, is SAVISQKPSRDICQRGTSLTIQCQVDSQVTMMFWYRQQPGQSLTLIATANQGSEATYESGFVIDKFPISRPNLTFSTLTVSNMSPEDSSIYLCSVEDQDRVDTEAFFGQGTRLTVV.

This clone was seen just once. J is TRBJ2-6 and V is TRBV7-3; D gene uncertain. Trimming shortened V by 5 bases and J by 0 bases, and 8 bases separated the two germline ends. Germline CDR1 and CDR2: SGHTA and FQGTGA. The CDR3 runs to 15 residues. In DNA form, the CDR3 reads TGTGCCAGCAGCCTTGATAGCTCTGGGGCCAACGTCCTGACTTTC. Translation gives CASSLDSSGANVLTF. The complete variable domain, with remaining parts taken from reference TRBV7-3 and TRBJ2-6, reads GAGVSQTPSNKVTEKGKYVELRCDPISGHTALYWYRQSLGQGPEFLIYFQGTGAADDSGLPNDRFFAVRPEGSVSTLKIQRTERGDSAVYLCASSLDSSGANVLTFGAGSRLTVL.

V gene TRBV5-1 combines with J gene TRBJ1-2, with TRBD1 matching over 10 bases. The germline V gene encodes CDR1 SGHRS and CDR2 YFSETQ. V lost 0 bases, J lost 3 bases, and 11 bases stayed unmatched. This CDR3 comprises 18 residues. The CDR3 region is CASSLASTRTGGYYGYTF. The CDR3 DNA follows: TGCGCCAGCAGCTTGGCCTCAACCCGGACAGGGGGTTACTATGGCTACACCTTC.

The rearrangement links TRBV5-1 to TRBJ1-4; unclear D gene. Germline V gene lookup returns CDR1 SGHRS and CDR2 YFSETQ. Trimming cost V 0 bases and J 4 bases, with 10 bases left between them. The CDR3 consists of 15 residues. The CDR3 is CASSLGVLGNEKLFF. In DNA, the CDR3 is TGCGCCAGCAGCTTGGGAGTCCTAGGTAATGAAAAACTGTTTTTT.